This is a list of T cell receptor beta chains from one sample in a study of shared clonotypes between healthy human individuals. TCRdb keeps only in-frame clones here, not all; method: immunoSEQ multiplex PCR. The sample shows under 850,000 clones, around 93% of them seen only once. The material sequenced was naive CD8+ T cells sorted from blood. The receptors come from a man between 25 and 39 years old in good health. Both conserved end residues are part of each CDR3. D genes are given only for firm matches. Clone size is given for some rows only: seen once, a few or many times, or a class if the clone is expanded.

clone size: -
D gene: TRBD2
J gene: TRBJ2-3
V gene: TRBV29-1
CDR3 DNA: TGCAGCGCAACTAGCGGGAAGGGTACAGATACGCAGTATTTT
CDR3 protein: CSATSGKGTDTQYF

clone size: -
D gene: -
J gene: TRBJ1-4
V gene: TRBV13
CDR3 DNA: TGTGCCAGCAGCTTAGTGGGAGAACGGGGGGAACTGTTTTTT
CDR3 protein: CASSLVGERGELFF

clone size: -
D gene: TRBD2
J gene: TRBJ2-1
V gene: TRBV29-1
CDR3 DNA: TGCAGCGGAAACGGGAGGAGCTCCTACAATGAGCAGTTCTTC
CDR3 protein: CSGNGRSSYNEQFF

clone size: -
D gene: -
J gene: TRBJ2-2
V gene: TRBV10-3
CDR3 DNA: TGTGCCATCAGTGTTGGAGGGCGTGGCACCGGGGAGCTGTTTTTT
CDR3 protein: CAISVGGRGTGELFF

clone size: -
D gene: TRBD1
J gene: TRBJ2-7
V gene: TRBV4-1
CDR3 DNA: TGCGCCAGCAGCCAGGGGGACAGTTCTTACTCCTACGAGCAGTACTTC
CDR3 protein: CASSQGDSSYSYEQYF

clone size: few
D gene: -
J gene: TRBJ2-1
V gene: TRBV28
CDR3 DNA: TGTGCCAGCAGCCTCAGGCGAGGGGATGAGCAGTTCTTC
CDR3 protein: CASSLRRGDEQFF

clone size: once
D gene: -
J gene: TRBJ2-1
V gene: TRBV4-3
CDR3 DNA: TGCGCCAGCAGCCAAGATTGGAATGAGCAGTTCTTC
CDR3 protein: CASSQDWNEQFF

clone size: -
D gene: -
J gene: TRBJ2-7
V gene: TRBV27
CDR3 DNA: TGTGCCAGCAGGGTAGGTCTTCCCTACGAGCAGTACTTC
CDR3 protein: CASRVGLPYEQYF

clone size: -
D gene: -
J gene: TRBJ2-2
V gene: TRBV30
CDR3 DNA: TGTGCCTGGAGTGAACAAGACTCCGGGGAGCTGTTTTTT
CDR3 protein: CAWSEQDSGELFF

clone size: -
D gene: -
J gene: TRBJ2-5
V gene: TRBV27
CDR3 DNA: TGTGCCAGCAGTTTCTTACCGGGGGTCCAAGAGACCCAGTACTTC
CDR3 protein: CASSFLPGVQETQYF

clone size: -
D gene: TRBD2
J gene: TRBJ2-4
V gene: TRBV5-1
CDR3 DNA: TGCGCCAGCAGCTTGGCACTAGCGGGAAGCCCAATCGGAAACATTCAGTACTTC
CDR3 protein: CASSLALAGSPIGNIQYF

clone size: -
D gene: -
J gene: TRBJ2-3
V gene: TRBV27
CDR3 DNA: TGTGCCAGCAGGCTATATTCCCCATCAGCGTCAGATACGCAGTATTTT
CDR3 protein: CASRLYSPSASDTQYF

clone size: -
D gene: -
J gene: TRBJ2-2
V gene: TRBV7-9
CDR3 DNA: TGTGCCAGCAGCATAGGACATGGGGCGGCCACCGGGGAGCTGTTTTTT
CDR3 protein: CASSIGHGAATGELFF

clone size: once
D gene: -
J gene: TRBJ1-2
V gene: TRBV19
CDR3 DNA: TGTGCCAGTAGATTCTCCTCGGGCGGGGACTATGGCTACACCTTC
CDR3 protein: CASRFSSGGDYGYTF

clone size: -
D gene: -
J gene: TRBJ2-3
V gene: TRBV14
CDR3 DNA: TGTGCCAGCAGCCAAGACGGTAATCGGGATTTCACAGATACGCAGTATTTT
CDR3 protein: CASSQDGNRDFTDTQYF

clone size: -
D gene: -
J gene: TRBJ2-1
V gene: TRBV7-7
CDR3 DNA: TGTGCTAGCAGCCCGATTAGGGGGGGTGGGAGCAATGAGCAGTTCTTC
CDR3 protein: CASSPIRGGGSNEQFF

clone size: -
D gene: TRBD2
J gene: TRBJ2-7
V gene: TRBV27
CDR3 DNA: TGTGCCACCGCGTTGACTAGCGGCTCCTACGAGCAGTACTTC
CDR3 protein: CATALTSGSYEQYF

clone size: -
D gene: TRBD1
J gene: TRBJ2-7
V gene: TRBV7-9
CDR3 DNA: TGTGCCAGCGGCAGGGGGTCATACGAGCAGTACTTC
CDR3 protein: CASGRGSYEQYF

clone size: -
D gene: TRBD2
J gene: TRBJ2-7
V gene: TRBV11-2
CDR3 DNA: TGTGCCAGCGGCTTAATTGGGGTAGCGGGCTACTCCTACGAGCAGTACTTC
CDR3 protein: CASGLIGVAGYSYEQYF

clone size: -
D gene: TRBD2
J gene: TRBJ2-7
V gene: TRBV9
CDR3 DNA: TGTGCCAGCAGCGTAGACGGGGGGTACGAGCAGTACTTC
CDR3 protein: CASSVDGGYEQYF

clone size: -
D gene: TRBD2
J gene: TRBJ2-7
V gene: TRBV27
CDR3 DNA: TGTGCCAGCAGTTACGGGACTAGCGGTTCCTACGAGCAGTACTTC
CDR3 protein: CASSYGTSGSYEQYF

clone size: -
D gene: -
J gene: TRBJ2-7
V gene: TRBV7-8
CDR3 DNA: TGTGCCAGCAGCCTAGAGGGGGACGAGTCCTACGAGCAGTACTTC
CDR3 protein: CASSLEGDESYEQYF

clone size: -
D gene: TRBD1
J gene: TRBJ2-1
V gene: TRBV4-1
CDR3 DNA: TGCGCCAGCAGCGAACTGGACAGGGGGCTTAAGGATGAGCAGTTCTTC
CDR3 protein: CASSELDRGLKDEQFF

clone size: -
D gene: -
J gene: TRBJ2-1
V gene: TRBV13
CDR3 DNA: TGTGCCAGCAGCTTGATAGAAGAGCAGTTCTTC
CDR3 protein: CASSLIEEQFF

clone size: -
D gene: -
J gene: TRBJ1-4
V gene: TRBV2
CDR3 DNA: TGTGCCAGCAGTGAATTGACAGATGATAATGAAAAACTGTTTTTT
CDR3 protein: CASSELTDDNEKLFF

clone size: once
D gene: TRBD2
J gene: TRBJ2-3
V gene: TRBV9
CDR3 DNA: TGTGCCAGCAGCGTAGGGCTAGCGGAGACCACAGATACGCAGTATTTT
CDR3 protein: CASSVGLAETTDTQYF

clone size: -
D gene: -
J gene: TRBJ2-1
V gene: TRBV15
CDR3 DNA: TGTGCCACCAGCAGAGACCGGAGGGATGAGCAGTTCTTC
CDR3 protein: CATSRDRRDEQFF

clone size: -
D gene: TRBD1
J gene: TRBJ1-4
V gene: TRBV28
CDR3 DNA: TGTGCCAGCAGTAACGACAGGGGGCTGGGTGAAAAACTGTTTTTT
CDR3 protein: CASSNDRGLGEKLFF

clone size: -
D gene: TRBD1
J gene: TRBJ1-2
V gene: TRBV6-1
CDR3 DNA: TGTGCCAGCAGTGTCCGGACAGGGAACTATGGCTACACCTTC
CDR3 protein: CASSVRTGNYGYTF